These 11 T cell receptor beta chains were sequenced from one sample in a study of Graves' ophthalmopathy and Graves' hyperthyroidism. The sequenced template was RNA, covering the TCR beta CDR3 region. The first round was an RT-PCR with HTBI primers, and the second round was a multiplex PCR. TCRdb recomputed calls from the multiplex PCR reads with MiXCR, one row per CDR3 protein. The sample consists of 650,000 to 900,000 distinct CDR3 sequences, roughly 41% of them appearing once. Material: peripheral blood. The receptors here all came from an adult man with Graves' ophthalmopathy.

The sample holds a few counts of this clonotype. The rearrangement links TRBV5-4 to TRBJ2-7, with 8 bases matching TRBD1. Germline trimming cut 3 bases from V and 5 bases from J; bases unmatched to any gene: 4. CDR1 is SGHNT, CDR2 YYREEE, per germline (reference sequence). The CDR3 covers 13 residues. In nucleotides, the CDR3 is TGTGCCAGCAGCTCAGACAGGGGACACGAGCAGTACTTC. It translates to CASSSDRGHEQYF.

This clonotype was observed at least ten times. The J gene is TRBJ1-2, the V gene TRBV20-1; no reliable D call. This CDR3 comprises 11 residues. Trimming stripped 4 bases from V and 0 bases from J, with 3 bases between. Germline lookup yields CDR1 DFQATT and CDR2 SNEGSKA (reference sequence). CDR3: CSAMANYGYTF. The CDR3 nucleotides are TGCAGTGCTATGGCTAACTATGGCTACACCTTC.

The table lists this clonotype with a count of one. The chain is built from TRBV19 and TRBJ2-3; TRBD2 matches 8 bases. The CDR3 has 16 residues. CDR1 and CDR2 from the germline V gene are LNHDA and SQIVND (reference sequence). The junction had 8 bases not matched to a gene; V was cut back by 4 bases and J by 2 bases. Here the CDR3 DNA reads TGTGCCAGTAGTAACATCGCGGGGGGCCTCACAGATACGCAGTATTTT. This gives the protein CASSNIAGGLTDTQYF. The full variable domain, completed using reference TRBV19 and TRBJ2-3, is DGGITQSPKYLFRKEGQNVTLSCEQNLNHDAMYWYRQDPGQGLRLIYYSQIVNDFQKGDIAEGYSVSREKKESFPLTVTSAQKNPTAFYLCASSNIAGGLTDTQYFGPGTRLTVL.

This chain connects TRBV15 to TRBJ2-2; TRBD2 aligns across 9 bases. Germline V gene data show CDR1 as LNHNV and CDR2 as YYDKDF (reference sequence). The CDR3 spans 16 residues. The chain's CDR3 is CASSRTSDLATGELFF. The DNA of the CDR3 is TGTGCAAGCAGTCGGACTAGCGACCTGGCAACCGGGGAGCTGTTTTTT.

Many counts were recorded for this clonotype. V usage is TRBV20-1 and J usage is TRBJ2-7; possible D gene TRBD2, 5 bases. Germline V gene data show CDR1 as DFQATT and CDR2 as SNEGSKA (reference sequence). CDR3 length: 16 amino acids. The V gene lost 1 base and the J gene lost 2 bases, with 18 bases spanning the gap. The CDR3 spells CSARGTGSGVAYEQYF. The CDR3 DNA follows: TGCAGTGCTAGAGGGACGGGAAGTGGGGTGGCCTACGAGCAGTACTTC.

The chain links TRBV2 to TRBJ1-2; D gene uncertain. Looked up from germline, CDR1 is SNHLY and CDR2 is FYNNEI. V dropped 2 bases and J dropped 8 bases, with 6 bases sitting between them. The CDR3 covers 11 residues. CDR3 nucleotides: TGTGCCAGCAGTGAATTTGGGGGCTACACCTTC. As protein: CASSEFGGYTF. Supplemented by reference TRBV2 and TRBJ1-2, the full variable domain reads EPEVTQTPSHQVTQMGQEVILRCVPISNHLYFYWYRQILGQKVEFLVSFYNNEISEKSEIFDDQFSVERPDGSNFTLKIRSTKLEDSAMYFCASSEFGGYTFGSGTRLTVV.

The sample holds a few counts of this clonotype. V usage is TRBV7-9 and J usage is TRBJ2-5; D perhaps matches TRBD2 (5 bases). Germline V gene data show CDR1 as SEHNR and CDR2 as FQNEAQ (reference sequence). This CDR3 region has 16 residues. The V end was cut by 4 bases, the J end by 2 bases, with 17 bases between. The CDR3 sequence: CASSSKSGLQQETQYF. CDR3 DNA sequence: TGTGCCAGCAGCTCAAAGTCCGGACTTCAACAAGAGACCCAGTACTTC.

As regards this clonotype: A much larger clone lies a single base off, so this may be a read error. The CDR3 spells CASSLAFETAYGQYF. The CDR3 bases are TGTGCCAGCAGCTTAGCATTCGAGACAGCCTACGGGCAGTACTTC. J is TRBJ2-7 and V is TRBV7-2; a weak D match, TRBD1 (5 bases). Germline V gives CDR1 SGHTA, CDR2 FQGNSA. This CDR3 has 15 amino acids.

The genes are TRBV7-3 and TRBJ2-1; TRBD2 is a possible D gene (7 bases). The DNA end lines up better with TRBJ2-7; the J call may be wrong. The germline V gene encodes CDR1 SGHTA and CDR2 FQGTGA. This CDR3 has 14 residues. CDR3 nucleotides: TGTGCCAGCAGCTTCGGGGGGCTGGGAAATGAGCAGTACTTC. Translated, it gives CASSFGGLGNEQYF.

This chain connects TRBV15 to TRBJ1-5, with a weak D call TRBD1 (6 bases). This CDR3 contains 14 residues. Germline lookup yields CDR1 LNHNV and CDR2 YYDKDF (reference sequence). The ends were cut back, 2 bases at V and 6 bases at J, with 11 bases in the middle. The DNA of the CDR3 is TGTGCCACCAGCAGACAGGGGTTTAGTCAGCCCCAGCATTTT. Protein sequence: CATSRQGFSQPQHF.

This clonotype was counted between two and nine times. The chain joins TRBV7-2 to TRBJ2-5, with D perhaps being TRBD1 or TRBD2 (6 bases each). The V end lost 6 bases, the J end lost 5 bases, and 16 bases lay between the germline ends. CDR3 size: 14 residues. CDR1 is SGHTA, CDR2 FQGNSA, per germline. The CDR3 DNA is TGTGCCAGCAGGAGCTTGGGGGGCAGGGAGACCCAGTACTTC. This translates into CASRSLGGRETQYF.